The present entry profiles one T cell receptor (beta chain) with its context. CDR1 and CDR2 from the germline V gene are MNHEY and SVGAGI. Germline trimming cut 2 bases from V and 4 bases from J; bases unmatched to any gene: 3. The CDR3 loop spans 15 amino acids. In the source study's methods: The authors estimated nucleated cell counts from reference gene primer amplification. Sequencing used immunoSEQ multiplex PCR; TCRdb keeps in-frame clones, though not all of them. From that table come the V and J calls and clone size; the DNA was used to work out D and trimming. The sample includes approximately 130,000 clones, around three quarters of them seen just once. This specimen comes from a study of blood T cell repertoires in COVID-19. Study as a whole: Samples representing acute and convalescent COVID-19 were sourced from the United States, Italy and Spain. Sources were T cells, B-cell-depleted T cells, or PBMCs; the material itself was cDNA or gDNA.

Material for sequencing was peripheral blood. The J gene is TRBJ2-5, the V gene TRBV6-5, with 11 bases fitting TRBD1. The clonotype comes from a human donor in a cohort sampled during active COVID-19. The CDR3 DNA sequence: TGTGCCAGCAGTTACCCCGGACAGGGGGCAGAGACCCAGTACTTC. It specifies CASSYPGQGAETQYF.